This TCR beta chain stems from a study of immune reconstitution after stem cell transplant in scleroderma. Each CDR3 protein is one row after TCRdb ran MiXCR on the RT-PCR reads. The sample holds about 3,700 distinct CDR3 sequences, about 5.7% seen once. The germline V gene has CDR1 DFQATT and CDR2 SNEGSKA (reference sequence). The ends were cut back, 0 bases at V and 1 base at J, with 15 bases in the middle. The CDR3 covers 16 residues. The sequence derives from a female donor with systemic sclerosis. This specimen was taken before or after autologous hematopoietic stem cell transplantation (not recorded which). The chain carries TRBV20-1 and TRBJ2-5, with a weak D call TRBD2 (5 bases). The CDR3 bases are TGCAGTGCTAGAGAGGGGTGGGCGGGCCGCCAAGAGACCCAGTACTTC. Translated: CSAREGWAGRQETQYF.